This TCR beta chain is drawn from a study of identical twins. Using its own MiXCR run on the 5' RACE reads, TCRdb lists one record per CDR3 protein. Among about 520,000 distinct CDR3 sequences, less than 25% were seen once, and the ten largest hold around 0.9%. This clonotype turned up a few times. Trimming took 4 bases from V and 4 from J; bases not matched to a gene: 10. The germline gives CDR1 KGHSH, CDR2 LQKENI. The CDR3 consists of 15 residues. The same data also went into a second study, on T cells expressing NK-cell markers. That paper states: CD3+CD56+NKG2C+, CD3+CD56+NKG2C- and CD3+CD56-NKG2C+ T cells, once sorted, supplied the TCR beta repertoires. Seven of the eight sequenced donors were HCMV-seropositive; one was seronegative.

Sequenced: CD4+ T cells sorted from blood. V and J are TRBV18 and TRBJ2-7; 7 bases match TRBD1. The source of this sequence is a woman younger than 30 in good health. In nucleotides, the CDR3 is TGTGCCAGCTCACACCAGAAAGGGACAGAGTACGAGCAGTACTTC. Protein: CASSHQKGTEYEQYF.